Shown below are 14 T cell receptor beta chains from a single sample sequenced in a study of blood T cell repertoires in COVID-19 (TCRdb year 2020). Receptor libraries were prepared by the immunoSEQ multiplex PCR assay. This immuneACCESS table, as held by TCRdb, lists in-frame sequences with V and J called but not all clones. Of the missing ones, under half trace to an unresolved V gene in checked studies; the others have no known cause. In this sample the table shows 150,000 or so clones, around 85% of which occur a single time. The top ten clones comprise 25% to 30% of the sample. Sequenced: peripheral blood. Source of these receptors: a woman between 55 and 75 years old with acute or convalescent COVID-19.

This clone was detected a few times. The rearrangement uses TRBV25-1 and TRBJ2-5; perhaps TRBD1 as D (6 bases). Trimming took off 4 bases at V and 5 bases at J, with 14 bases between the two ends. This CDR3 spans 14 amino acids. The V gene's germline CDR1 is MGHDK and CDR2 SYGVNS. CDR3 DNA sequence: TGTGCCAGCAGTGCGCCCAGGGGCGCGGAGACCCAGTACTTC. This gives the protein CASSAPRGAETQYF.

The chain has TRBV9 and TRBJ1-2; TRBD1 is a possible D gene (6 bases). The CDR3 has 13 residues. V was pared by 4 bases and J by 6 bases, with 13 bases between. Germline V lookup: CDR1 SGDLS, CDR2 YYNGEE. CDR3 in amino acids: CASSPQQGDGYTF. CDR3 DNA sequence: TGTGCCAGCAGCCCCCAACAGGGTGATGGCTACACCTTC.

The chain links TRBV6-5 to TRBJ1-2, with 9 bases that match TRBD1. Per the germline V gene, CDR1 is MNHEY and CDR2 is SVGAGI. This CDR3 spans 15 amino acids. Germline trimming cut 6 bases from V and 2 bases from J; bases unmatched to any gene: 7. CDR3 DNA sequence: TGTGCCAGCAGATTTACCGGACAGGGGAACTATGGCTACACCTTC. This codes for CASRFTGQGNYGYTF.

This chain links TRBV19 with TRBJ1-2; perhaps TRBD1 as D (6 bases). The CDR3 extends over 16 amino acids. The germline V gene has CDR1 LNHDA and CDR2 SQIVND (reference sequence). V was cut by 5 bases and J by 1 base, with 17 bases left in between. CDR3 DNA: TGTGCCAGTAGTTCAACCGGGACACTTTATAACTATGGCTACACCTTC. It is translated as CASSSTGTLYNYGYTF.

V is TRBV19 and J is TRBJ1-4; D ambiguous. Trimming left V 8 bases short and J 0 bases short, with 10 bases between. The CDR3 sequence is 14 residues long. Germline loops: CDR1 LNHDA, CDR2 SQIVND (reference sequence). In nucleotides, the CDR3 is TGTGCCAGTGGCCGAGGGTCAACTAATGAAAAACTGTTTTTT. It is translated as CASGRGSTNEKLFF.

The rearrangement uses TRBV11-3 and TRBJ2-1, with 14 bases fitting TRBD2. Per germline, CDR1 SGHNT and CDR2 YENEEA. V was pared by 0 bases and J by 8 bases, with 6 bases of the junction left unmatched. The CDR3 is 17 residues long. CDR3 amino acids: CASSLDGGLAGVDEQFF. The CDR3, as DNA: TGTGCCAGCAGCTTAGATGGGGGACTAGCGGGGGTCGATGAGCAGTTCTTC.

The chain recombines TRBV7-2 with TRBJ1-1; no definite D call. This CDR3 is built from 14 residues. The V and J ends lost 0 bases and 4 bases respectively, with 9 bases between them. CDR1 and CDR2 (germline): SGHTA, FQGNSA. The CDR3 bases are TGTGCCAGCAGCTTAGCACAATATCCCACTGAAGCTTTCTTT. Its protein product is CASSLAQYPTEAFF.

V is TRBV18 and J is TRBJ2-7; a weak D match, TRBD2 (5 bases). Germline lookup yields CDR1 KGHSH and CDR2 LQKENI. This CDR3 region has 12 residues. Between the trimmed V and J ends, which lost 6 bases and 0 bases, there was a span of 6 bases. CDR3 in amino acids: CASSGSSYEQYF. DNA for the CDR3: TGTGCCAGCTCTGGGAGCTCCTACGAGCAGTACTTC.

The V gene is TRBV27, the J gene TRBJ1-2, with D perhaps matching TRBD1 (6 bases). V shed 2 bases and J shed 5 bases, with 12 bases lying between them. Looked up from germline, CDR1 is MNHEY and CDR2 is SMNVEV (reference sequence). The CDR3 extends over 14 amino acids. The CDR3 reads CASSLNRENYGYTF. Written as DNA, the CDR3 is TGTGCCAGCAGTTTAAACAGGGAGAATTATGGCTACACCTTC.

CDR3 in amino acids: CATHGGGLNYEQYF. CDR3 DNA sequence: TGTGCCACCCATGGCGGGGGGCTAAACTACGAGCAGTACTTC. This chain uses TRBV6-5 with TRBJ2-7; TRBD2 matches at 8 bases. The CDR3 spans 14 residues. The junction had 11 bases not matched to a gene; V was cut back by 10 bases and J by 3 bases. CDR1 MNHEY and CDR2 SVGAGI come from the germline V gene.

J is TRBJ1-2 and V is TRBV6-5, with D unclear. There are 13 residues in the CDR3. Germline V CDR1 and CDR2: MNHEY, SVGAGI. Deletions cut 0 bases from V and 4 bases from J, with 6 bases between. Here the CDR3 reads CASSYSHLYGYTF. The CDR3 DNA reads TGTGCCAGCAGTTACTCACACCTCTATGGCTACACCTTC.

This chain connects TRBV6-6 to TRBJ1-5; TRBD1 might be the D (6 bases). V gave up 0 bases and J gave up 7 bases, with 10 bases separating them. Looked up from germline, CDR1 is MNHNY and CDR2 is SVGAGI (reference sequence). The CDR3 has 14 residues. DNA of the CDR3: TGTGCCAGCAGTTACTCCGGCAGGGGCCAGCCCCAGCATTTT. Its protein product is CASSYSGRGQPQHF.

The chain carries TRBV5-1 and TRBJ2-1; D unclear. Germline V gives CDR1 SGHRS, CDR2 YFSETQ. The CDR3 covers 14 residues. The V end lost 0 bases, the J end lost 6 bases, and 10 bases lay between the germline ends. For the CDR3, the DNA is TGCGCCAGCAGCTTGGCCGAACAGTTCAATGAGCAGTTCTTC. Protein: CASSLAEQFNEQFF.

A few counts support this clone. The rearrangement links TRBV4-2 to TRBJ2-5, with a tentative D call TRBD2 (6 bases). The germline V gene encodes CDR1 LGHNA and CDR2 YNFKEQ. The V gene lost 1 base and the J gene lost 2 bases, with 11 bases spanning the gap. The CDR3 length is 15 residues. The CDR3 is CASSQVGSGQETQYF. The CDR3 DNA is TGTGCCAGCAGCCAAGTTGGGAGCGGGCAAGAGACCCAGTACTTC.